This T cell receptor (beta chain) is from a study of blood T cell repertoires in COVID-19 (dated by TCRdb to about 2020). General notes on the study: The collaborator samples originated in the United States, Italy and Spain and spanned the acute and convalescent phases of COVID-19. Where HLA class I and class II types were available, the types were taken from metadata supplied by the sample provider, not from assay-based typing. Samples were obtained from the ongoing ImmuneRACE study (first 160 participants) and from 1,254 subjects provided by 6 global collaborators. The material from the prospective study consisted of cDNA or gDNA derived from T cells, B-cell-depleted T cells, or PBMCs. The repertoires were released in a freely available public database meant as a resource for research on the immune response to SARS-CoV-2. Subjects who had been exposed to COVID-19, were actively infected with it, or had recovered from it provided the deeply sampled blood TCRbeta repertoires that made up the dataset. The sample metadata nearly always contained a de-identified subject ID, COVID-19 status, age in years and sex. The full study reports these points: Clinical and demographic metadata were provided uncurated, with the amount varying by source and participant.

TCRbeta CDR3 regions were amplified from genomic DNA using the immunoSEQ Assay, a bias-controlled multiplex PCR. Processing in the source paper ran as follows. The number of nucleated cells in each sample was estimated from the amplification of reference gene primers within the assay. To quantify the absolute abundance of each unique TCRbeta CDR3 rearrangement, sequence reads were collapsed and filtered. Productive Simpson clonality was computed per sample as the square root of Simpson's diversity index over productive rearrangements. As stored in TCRdb, this immuneACCESS dataset retains in-frame rearrangements with V and J assigned. A fraction of the clones does not appear; measured against another copy, unresolved V genes explain less than half of the discrepancy, and the remainder lacks a known reason. The V and J calls and clone size were taken over from that table, and D and trimming were inferred from the DNA. A total of around 250,000 clones appear in this sample, roughly nine tenths of them only once. In total, the top ten clones hold 0.95% to 1.5% of the sample.

The CDR3 covers 13 residues, taking in both the cysteine and the phenylalanine. Of the read, only the CDR3 DNA is kept; its 39 bases are in frame from base 1. V gives up 1 base and J gives up 3 bases, and the segment between their germline ends measures 6 bases. According to the germline V gene, CDR1 reads MGHRA and CDR2 reads YSYEKL. Participants in the prospective study were aged roughly 18 to 90 years, lived in 20 to 25 United States geographic areas, and enrolled through a virtual design. In the prospective study, participants were assigned to cohorts based on the clinical history participants reported in a screening survey and a study questionnaire. Mobile phlebotomists in the prospective study collected whole blood, serum and a nasopharyngeal or oropharyngeal swab from every participant. Prospective study participants could optionally give additional blood draws and questionnaires over an approximately 2-month period. Before DNA extraction, blood samples from the prospective study were shipped at room temperature or frozen.

Notes on this clone: Its antigen target is currently unknown. Base qualities are missing; no much larger clone stands one base away.

Specimen: PBMCs or T cells enriched from blood (not recorded which). This clonotype originated in a human donor in a cohort exposed to, infected with or recovered from COVID-19 (not recorded which). The donor label of this sample is uncertain. The receptor chain draws on TRBV4-1 and TRBJ1-1; the D gene assignment is ambiguous. For the CDR3, the sequence is CASSQVRDTEAFF. Read as DNA, the sequence is TGCGCCAGCAGCCAAGTTAGAGACACTGAAGCTTTCTTT.